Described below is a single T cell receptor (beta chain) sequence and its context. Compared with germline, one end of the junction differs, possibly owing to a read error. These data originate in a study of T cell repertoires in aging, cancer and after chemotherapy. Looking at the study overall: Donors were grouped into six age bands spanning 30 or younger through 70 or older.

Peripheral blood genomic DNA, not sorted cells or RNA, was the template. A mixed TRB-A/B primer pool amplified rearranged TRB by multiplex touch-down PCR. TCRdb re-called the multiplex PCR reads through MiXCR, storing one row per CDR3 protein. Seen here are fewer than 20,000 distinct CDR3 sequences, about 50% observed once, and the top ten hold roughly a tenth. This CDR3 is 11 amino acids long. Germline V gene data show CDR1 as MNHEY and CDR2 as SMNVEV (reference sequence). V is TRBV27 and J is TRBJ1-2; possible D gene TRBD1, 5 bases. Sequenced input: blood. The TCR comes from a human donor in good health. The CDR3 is CASGLGDGYTF. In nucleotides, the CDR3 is TGTGCCAGCGGTTTAGGGGATGGCTACACCTTC.